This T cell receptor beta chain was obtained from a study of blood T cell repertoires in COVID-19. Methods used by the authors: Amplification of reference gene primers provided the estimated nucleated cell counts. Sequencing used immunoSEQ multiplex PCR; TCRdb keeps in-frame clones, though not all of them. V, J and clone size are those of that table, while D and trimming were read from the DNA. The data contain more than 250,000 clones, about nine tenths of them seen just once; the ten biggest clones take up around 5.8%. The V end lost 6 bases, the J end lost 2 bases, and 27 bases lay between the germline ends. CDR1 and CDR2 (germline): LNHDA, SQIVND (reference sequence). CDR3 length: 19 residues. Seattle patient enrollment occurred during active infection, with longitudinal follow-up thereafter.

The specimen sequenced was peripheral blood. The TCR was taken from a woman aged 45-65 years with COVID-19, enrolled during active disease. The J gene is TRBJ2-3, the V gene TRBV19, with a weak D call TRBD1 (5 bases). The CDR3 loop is CASSSSRATLGQFTDTQYF. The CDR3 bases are TGTGCCAGTAGCTCGTCCCGGGCTACTTTGGGGCAATTCACAGATACGCAGTATTTT.